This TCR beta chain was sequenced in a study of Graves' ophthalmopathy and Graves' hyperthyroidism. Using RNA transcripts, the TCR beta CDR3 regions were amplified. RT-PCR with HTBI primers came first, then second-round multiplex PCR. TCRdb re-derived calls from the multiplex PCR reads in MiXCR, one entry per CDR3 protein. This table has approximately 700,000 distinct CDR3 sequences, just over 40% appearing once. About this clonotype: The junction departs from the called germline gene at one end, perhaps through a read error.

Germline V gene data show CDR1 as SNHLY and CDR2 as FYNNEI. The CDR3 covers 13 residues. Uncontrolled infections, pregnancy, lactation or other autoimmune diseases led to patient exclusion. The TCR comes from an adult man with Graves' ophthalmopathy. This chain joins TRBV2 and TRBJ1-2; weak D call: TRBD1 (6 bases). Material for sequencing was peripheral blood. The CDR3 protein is CASSPAGADGYTF. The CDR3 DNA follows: TGCGCCAGCAGCCCGGCGGGGGCAGATGGCTACACCTTC.